Each of the 13 T cell receptor beta chains below was sequenced from the same sample in a study of cytomegalovirus exposure and HLA in healthy donors. 13 Jbeta primers and 60 Vbeta primers were used for the PCR. Some clones are missing from TCRdb's copy, which holds only in-frame ones; the method was immunoSEQ multiplex PCR. The sample lists 150,000 to 200,000 clones; around 80% were seen once. The specimen was PBMCs. The receptors were gathered from a man aged 45-65 years in good health and CMV-seropositive.

This clone has a single count. This rearrangement joins TRBV6-1 to TRBJ2-7, with 9 positions matching TRBD1. V shed 5 bases, J shed 2 bases, and the junction held 4 bases outside the gene matches. The CDR3 totals 14 residues. The germline gives CDR1 MNHNS, CDR2 SASEGT. For the CDR3, the DNA is TGTGCCAGCAGTTCGACAGGGGGACCCTACGAGCAGTACGTC. It encodes CASSSTGGPYEQYV.

This clone was seen only once. The chain uses TRBV5-8 and TRBJ1-1, with D unclear. The germline V gene encodes CDR1 SGHTS and CDR2 YDEGEE. Trimming removed 5 bases at V and 9 bases at J, with 11 bases between. This CDR3 contains 11 residues. The CDR3 DNA reads as TGTGCCAGCAGTGACATATCCCAAGCTTTCTTT. This sequence encodes CASSDISQAFF. Supplemented by reference TRBV5-8 and TRBJ1-1, the full variable domain reads EAGVTQSPTHLIKTRGQQATLRCSPISGHTSVYWYQQALGLGLQFLLWYDEGEERNRGNFPPRFSGRQFPNYSSELNVNALELEDSALYLCASSDISQAFFGQGTRLTVV.

The chain links TRBV12-5 to TRBJ2-2; 9 positions agree with TRBD1. This CDR3 spans 17 amino acids. CDR1 and CDR2 from the germline V gene are LGHNT and FRNRAP. V lost 3 bases to trimming and J lost 5 bases; unmatched junction nucleotides: 10. The CDR3 is CASGFSRDRVYTGELFF. The CDR3 DNA is TGTGCTAGTGGTTTTTCCCGGGACAGGGTGTATACCGGGGAGCTGTTTTTT.

The chain carries TRBV5-1 and TRBJ1-2; D remains unclear. This CDR3 has 13 residues. V lost 0 bases and J lost 7, with 10 bases in between. Germline lookup yields CDR1 SGHRS and CDR2 YFSETQ. CDR3 nucleotides: TGCGCCAGCAGCTTGGGGGTTCGGGGTGGCTACACCTTC. Residues: CASSLGVRGGYTF.

The rearrangement links TRBV5-4 to TRBJ1-6; no clear D gene. This CDR3 spans 15 amino acids. Germline V lookup: CDR1 SGHNT, CDR2 YYREEE (reference sequence). Trimming removed 0 bases at V and 2 bases at J, with 6 bases between. In nucleotides, the CDR3 is TGTGCCAGCAGCTTGGCCGGGGCCTATAATTCACCCCTCCACTTT. Encoded protein: CASSLAGAYNSPLHF.

This rearrangement joins TRBV4-1 to TRBJ1-4, with 8 nucleotides matching TRBD1. Germline CDR1 and CDR2: MGHRA and YSYEKL. The junction had 22 bases not matched to a gene; V was cut back by 2 bases and J by 11 bases. This CDR3 spans 19 amino acids. CDR3 residues: CASSQYPPPDRGTVRKLFF. The CDR3 DNA reads TGCGCCAGCAGCCAATACCCTCCCCCAGACAGGGGTACCGTAAGGAAACTGTTTTTT.

The chain is built from TRBV5-5 and TRBJ2-5; TRBD1 is a possible D gene (6 bases). V lost 4 bases to trimming and J lost 0 bases, with 10 bases between them. The CDR3 spans 14 residues. The germline CDR1 and CDR2 sequences are SGHKS and YYEKEE (reference sequence). CDR3 DNA sequence: TGTGCCAGCAGCCATACAGGGAACCAAGAGACCCAGTACTTC. Its translation is CASSHTGNQETQYF.

The chain couples TRBV13 to TRBJ2-7; tentative D call: TRBD2 (6 bases). This CDR3 is 15 amino acids long. Trimming removed 3 bases at V and 13 bases at J, with 25 bases between. Germline CDR1 PRHDT, CDR2 FYEKMQ (reference sequence). CDR3 DNA sequence: TGTGCCAGCAGCTTCTCCGATCTGGGACTGCGCTCAAAATACTTC. Its protein is CASSFSDLGLRSKYF.

The genes are TRBV5-4 and TRBJ2-5; TRBD2 might be the D (6 bases). The CDR3 covers 15 residues. V lost 2 bases to trimming and J lost 2 bases, with 13 bases between them. The germline gives CDR1 SGHNT, CDR2 YYREEE (reference sequence). The CDR3 here is CASSLDYGGQETQYF. Written as DNA, the CDR3 is TGTGCCAGCAGCTTAGACTACGGAGGGCAAGAGACCCAGTACTTC.

The chain uses TRBV6-6 and TRBJ2-7, with 8 bases that match TRBD1. The CDR3 contains 15 residues. The germline V gene encodes CDR1 MNHNY and CDR2 SVGAGI (reference sequence). The junction had 9 bases not matched to a gene; V was cut back by 2 bases and J by 6 bases. The chain's CDR3 is CASSYQGQATGEQYF. The DNA of the CDR3 is TGTGCCAGCAGTTACCAGGGACAGGCGACTGGCGAGCAGTACTTC.

V gene TRBV7-3 combines with J gene TRBJ2-3; D is possibly TRBD2 (5 bases). The ends were cut back, 0 bases at V and 0 bases at J, with 10 bases in the middle. From germline, CDR1 is SGHTA and CDR2 FQGTGA. The CDR3 loop spans 16 amino acids. In nucleotides, the CDR3 is TGTGCCAGCAGCTTAACCCCGGCTAGCAGCACAGATACGCAGTATTTT. Translated, it gives CASSLTPASSTDTQYF. Full variable domain (outside the CDR3, taken from reference TRBV7-3 and TRBJ2-3): GAGVSQTPSNKVTEKGKYVELRCDPISGHTALYWYRQSLGQGPEFLIYFQGTGAADDSGLPNDRFFAVRPEGSVSTLKIQRTERGDSAVYLCASSLTPASSTDTQYFGPGTRLTVL.

The chain employs TRBV9 and TRBJ2-5; 7 nucleotides match TRBD1. The CDR3 totals 13 residues. V shed 4 bases and J 3 bases; nucleotides not matched to a gene: 3. Germline CDR1 SGDLS, CDR2 YYNGEE. The CDR3: CASSPGGKETQYF. The DNA of the CDR3 is TGTGCCAGCAGCCCAGGGGGAAAAGAGACCCAGTACTTC. The full variable domain, with the rest looked up from reference TRBV9 and TRBJ2-5, is DSGVTQTPKHLITATGQRVTLRCSPRSGDLSVYWYQQSLDQGLQFLIQYYNGEERAKGNILERFSAQQFPDLHSELNLSSLELGDSALYFCASSPGGKETQYFGPGTRLLVL.

CDR3 sequence: CASSARDINSPLHF. The DNA for the CDR3 is TGTGCCAGCAGCGCCCGGGATATAAATTCACCCCTCCACTTT. The V and J genes are TRBV9 and TRBJ1-6; D ambiguous. The germline gives CDR1 SGDLS, CDR2 YYNGEE. Trimming removed 3 bases at V and 7 bases at J, with 11 bases between. The CDR3 runs to 14 residues.